These 22 T cell receptor beta chains came from one sample sequenced in a study of blood T cell dynamics during melanoma immunotherapy. Assay used: immunoSEQ multiplex PCR; TCRdb lists only in-frame clones, some missing. The sample lists over 14,000 clones, around 85% occurring once. Time point reported: pre-treatment baseline. The starting material was blood, obtained from a patient treated with checkpoint blockade. These receptors all come from a human donor with melanoma.

The chain is built from TRBV6-1 and TRBJ1-1, with unresolved D. V was pared by 8 bases and J by 2 bases, with 18 bases between. Germline CDR1 and CDR2: MNHNS and SASEGT. This CDR3 is 15 amino acids long. The CDR3 DNA is TGTGCCAGCGGCGGACGGATCCAATTAAACACTGAAGCTTTCTTT. Translation gives CASGGRIQLNTEAFF.

The rearrangement uses TRBV5-1 and TRBJ1-6; D not certain. The germline V gene has CDR1 SGHRS and CDR2 YFSETQ. The CDR3 contains 14 residues. Between the trimmed V and J ends, which lost 0 bases and 8 bases, there was a span of 9 bases. The CDR3 DNA follows: TGCGCCAGCAGCTTGGCGTCCGAAGATTCACCCCTCCACTTT. Amino acid sequence: CASSLASEDSPLHF.

The V call is TRBV27, the J call TRBJ2-1, with D unclear. This CDR3 has 12 amino acids. Germline V gene sequence: CDR1 MNHEY, CDR2 SMNVEV (reference sequence). V lost 7 bases and J lost 4, with 8 bases in between. CDR3: CASKDNYNEQFF. In nucleotides, the CDR3 is TGTGCCAGCAAAGACAATTACAATGAGCAGTTCTTC.

The rearrangement links TRBV2 to TRBJ2-2; no clear D gene. Trimming removed 2 bases from V and 4 bases from J, with 5 bases in between. CDR1 and CDR2 from the germline V gene are SNHLY and FYNNEI. The CDR3 has 13 residues. CDR3 region: CASSEISTGELFF. DNA for the CDR3: TGTGCCAGCAGTGAAATTAGCACCGGGGAGCTGTTTTTT.

CDR3 in DNA: TGTGCCAGCAGGACCAGCGGTTCTTATGGCTACACCTTC. Amino acid sequence: CASRTSGSYGYTF. V usage is TRBV7-9 and J usage is TRBJ1-2; D is undetermined. Germline-derived CDR1 and CDR2 are SEHNR and FQNEAQ (reference sequence). V was clipped by 6 bases and J by 5 bases, with 13 bases between them. The CDR3 is made up of 13 amino acids.

The V gene is TRBV14, the J gene TRBJ2-3; D not resolved. The length of the CDR3 is 13 residues. Trimming took off 0 bases at V and 3 bases at J, with 4 bases between the two ends. The germline V gene encodes CDR1 SGHDN and CDR2 FVKESK. The CDR3 nucleotides are TGTGCCAGCAGCCAAGATTGGACAGATACGCAGTATTTT. Protein sequence: CASSQDWTDTQYF.

This rearrangement joins TRBV23-1 to TRBJ1-2; 7 positions match TRBD1. TRBV23-1 is an ORF; its function is uncertain. The junction had 16 bases not matched to a gene; V was cut back by 8 bases and J by 1 base. The CDR3 is 17 residues long. CDR3 loop: CASPSTPGTDFNYGYTF. The CDR3 coding sequence is TGCGCCAGCCCCTCGACCCCTGGGACAGACTTTAACTATGGCTACACCTTC.

In DNA, the CDR3 is TGTGCCAGCAGTTCCGGGACTATCGCTGGAAACACCATATATTTT. Its protein is CASSSGTIAGNTIYF. This sequence joins TRBV28 and TRBJ1-3; TRBD1 is a possible D gene (5 bases). Germline V lookup: CDR1 MDHEN, CDR2 SYDVKM. The V gene lost 4 bases and the J gene lost 2 bases, with 12 bases spanning the gap. The CDR3 consists of 15 residues.

The gene calls are TRBV30 and TRBJ1-5; tentative D call: TRBD1 (6 bases). CDR1 GTSNPN and CDR2 SVGIG come from the germline V gene (reference sequence). The ends were cut back, 2 bases at V and 5 bases at J, with 16 bases in the middle. CDR3 size: 15 residues. The CDR3 loop is CAWSTKGGRDQPQHF. CDR3 DNA sequence: TGTGCCTGGAGTACGAAGGGGGGGCGCGATCAGCCCCAGCATTTT.

J is TRBJ2-2 and V is TRBV7-9, with 9 bases matching TRBD2. This CDR3 region has 15 residues. J gave up 5 bases and V 5 bases, and 6 bases lay outside the gene matches. Germline V gives CDR1 SEHNR, CDR2 FQNEAQ (reference sequence). In DNA form, the CDR3 reads TGTGCCAGCAGCACACCTAGCGGGGAAACCGGGGAGCTGTTTTTT. This gives the protein CASSTPSGETGELFF. Combining the CDR3 with reference TRBV7-9 and TRBJ2-2 gives the whole variable domain DTGVSQNPRHKITKRGQNVTFRCDPISEHNRLYWYRQTLGQGPEFLTYFQNEAQLEKSRLLSDRFSAERPKGSFSTLEIQRTEQGDSAMYLCASSTPSGETGELFFGEGSRLTVL.

The chain joins TRBV11-2 to TRBJ2-2; D call uncertain. V was shortened by 3 bases and J by 7 bases, with 12 bases between the two germline ends. The CDR3 runs 14 residues. From germline, CDR1 is SGHAT and CDR2 FQNNGV. The CDR3 sequence: CASSFSTFGGELFF. As DNA, the CDR3 is TGTGCCAGCAGCTTTTCCACTTTCGGCGGGGAGCTGTTTTTT.

The chain uses TRBV7-9 and TRBJ2-1; tentative D call: TRBD2 (7 bases). This CDR3 has 13 residues. The V end lost 8 bases, the J end lost 8 bases, and 16 bases lay between the germline ends. The germline CDR1 and CDR2 sequences are SEHNR and FQNEAQ (reference sequence). The CDR3 spells CASSFSGGHEQFF. The CDR3 bases are TGTGCCAGCTCGTTTTCCGGGGGGCATGAGCAGTTCTTC. The variable domain in full, completed from reference TRBV7-9 and TRBJ2-1, reads DTGVSQNPRHKITKRGQNVTFRCDPISEHNRLYWYRQTLGQGPEFLTYFQNEAQLEKSRLLSDRFSAERPKGSFSTLEIQRTEQGDSAMYLCASSFSGGHEQFFGPGTRLTVL.

The V gene is TRBV9, the J gene TRBJ2-3, with D perhaps matching TRBD2 (6 bases). The CDR3 totals 12 residues. V shed 3 bases and J shed 5 bases, with 7 bases lying between them. CDR1 is SGDLS, CDR2 YYNGEE, per germline. In nucleotides, the CDR3 is TGTGCCAGCAGCGGGGGGGTAGATACGCAGTATTTT. Translation: CASSGGVDTQYF.

The chain uses TRBV30 and TRBJ2-1, with 8 bases identical to TRBD1. Germline trimming cut 2 bases from V and 3 bases from J; bases unmatched to any gene: 6. Per germline, CDR1 GTSNPN and CDR2 SVGIG (reference sequence). This CDR3 comprises 15 residues. The DNA for the CDR3 is TGTGCCTGGAGTCCCCCCGGGACAGGCTACAATGAGCAGTTCTTC. Amino acids: CAWSPPGTGYNEQFF.

The chain links TRBV11-3 to TRBJ2-7; possibly TRBD1 or TRBD2 for D (6 bases each). Germline assignment: CDR1 SGHNT and CDR2 YENEEA. V lost 4 bases to trimming and J lost 0 bases, with 13 bases between them. The CDR3 extends over 15 amino acids. CDR3 amino acids: CASSWGAESSYEQYF. Here the CDR3 DNA reads TGTGCCAGCAGCTGGGGGGCGGAGAGCTCCTACGAGCAGTACTTC.

The chain joins TRBV2 to TRBJ2-5; TRBD1 matches at 8 bases. This CDR3 spans 16 amino acids. J lost 4 bases, V lost 4 bases, and 11 bases had no gene match. Germline V gene sequence: CDR1 SNHLY, CDR2 FYNNEI. This chain's CDR3 is CASSAAGQGIGETQYF. The CDR3 bases are TGTGCCAGCAGTGCCGCTGGACAGGGTATCGGAGAGACCCAGTACTTC.

As DNA, the CDR3 is TGTGCCAGCAGCTCGAGATCGGGGCAAGAGACCCAGTACTTC. This sequence encodes CASSSRSGQETQYF. The chain uses TRBV2 and TRBJ2-5, with TRBD2 as a possible D gene (5 bases). This CDR3 comprises 14 residues. Germline V gene data show CDR1 as SNHLY and CDR2 as FYNNEI. Trimming left V 6 bases short and J 2 bases short, with 13 bases between.

This clone was found a few times. In nucleotides, the CDR3 is TGTGCCAGCAGCTTAAGTGGCAGGGTAGAGGGCTACACCTTC. Its protein product is CASSLSGRVEGYTF. The chain employs TRBV7-9 and TRBJ1-2; a weak D match, TRBD1 (5 bases). The germline CDR1 and CDR2 sequences are SEHNR and FQNEAQ (reference sequence). Trimming took 2 bases from V and 8 from J, leaving 15 bases between them. This CDR3 is built from 14 residues.

This clone was counted a few times. The chain uses TRBV6-5 and TRBJ1-5; D is ambiguous. The CDR3 totals 14 residues. Germline V gene lookup returns CDR1 MNHEY and CDR2 SVGAGI. Trimming removed 0 bases at V and 4 bases at J, with 7 bases between. CDR3 DNA sequence: TGTGCCAGCAGTTACTCCAGGAGGAATCAGCCCCAGCATTTT. Translating it yields CASSYSRRNQPQHF.

This chain connects TRBV2 to TRBJ2-5, with unresolved D. The CDR3 consists of 14 residues. Germline CDR1 reads SNHLY; CDR2 reads FYNNEI. V gave up 4 bases and J gave up 2 bases, with 11 bases separating them. This chain's CDR3 is CASSGSSTQETQYF. The CDR3 DNA is TGTGCCAGCAGTGGAAGCTCGACTCAAGAGACCCAGTACTTC.

The chain recombines TRBV7-2 with TRBJ2-7, with 8 bases that match TRBD2. Trimming removed 5 bases from V and 4 bases from J; junction bases left unmatched: 7. The CDR3 loop spans 14 amino acids. Germline CDR1 and CDR2: SGHTA and FQGNSA. As DNA, the CDR3 is TGTGCCAGCAGCCCCACTAGCGGCCCTTACGAGCAGTACTTC. It is translated as CASSPTSGPYEQYF.

This chain connects TRBV7-9 to TRBJ2-6; 8 positions agree with TRBD1. The germline CDR1 and CDR2 sequences are SEHNR and FQNEAQ (reference sequence). V shed 4 bases and J 4 bases; nucleotides not matched to a gene: 6. This CDR3 has 16 amino acids. CDR3 nucleotide sequence: TGTGCCAGCAGCTCGACAGGGGCAACGGGGGCCAACGTCCTGACTTTC. Translating gives CASSSTGATGANVLTF.